This T cell receptor (beta chain) was sequenced during a study of response to subunit inactivated influenza vaccine. Per the germline V gene, CDR1 is MDHEN and CDR2 is SYDVKM. The CDR3 runs 15 residues. The V gene lost 3 bases and the J gene lost 0 bases, with 12 bases spanning the gap. One entry per CDR3 protein, called by TCRdb with MiXCR from the RT-PCR reads. The sample has fewer than 750,000 distinct CDR3 sequences, approximately 14% seen once. The chain links TRBV28 to TRBJ2-7; tentative D call: TRBD1 (5 bases). The origin of this receptor is a man between 45 and 60 years old who received an inactivated influenza vaccine. Sample: PBMCs from blood, taken approximately 12 days after vaccination. The CDR3 nucleotides are TGTGCCAGCAGTTTGACAGCGTTGAGCTCCTACGAGCAGTACTTC. Its protein product is CASSLTALSSYEQYF. Full variable domain (remainder filled in from reference TRBV28 and TRBJ2-7): DVKVTQSSRYLVKRTGEKVFLECVQDMDHENMFWYRQDPGLGLRLIYFSYDVKMKEKGDIPEGYSVSREKKERFSLILESASTNQTSMYLCASSLTALSSYEQYFGPGTRLTVT.